A single T cell receptor beta chain is shown here with its context. Its recognized antigen is unknown. Nothing much larger sits one base from this clone, and base qualities are not available. TCRbeta CDR3 regions were amplified from genomic DNA using the immunoSEQ Assay, a bias-controlled multiplex PCR. The study's processing was this. The number of nucleated cells in each sample was estimated by amplification of reference gene primers within the assay. To quantify the absolute abundance of each unique TCRbeta CDR3 rearrangement, sequence reads were collapsed and filtered. For each sample, productive Simpson clonality was calculated as the square root of Simpson's diversity index over productive rearrangements. What TCRdb holds here is the immuneACCESS table cut down to in-frame rearrangements. Part of the clones is not present; checked against another copy, under half of the missing clones reflect an unresolved V gene, and the others are unexplained. V and J calls and clone size are those listed in that table; D and trimming were worked out from the DNA. The sample records roughly 230,000 clones, 80% to 90% of which are singletons. The ten largest clones take up just over 6.5% of the sample.

The data are from a study of blood T cell repertoires in COVID-19 (dated by TCRdb to 2018 to 2020). The study in broad terms: Samples covering the acute and convalescent phases of COVID-19 were provided by collaborators in the United States, Italy and Spain. Where available, HLA class I and class II types were obtained from metadata supplied by the sample provider rather than from assay-based typing. The material from the prospective study consisted of cDNA or gDNA derived from T cells, B-cell-depleted T cells, or PBMCs. The dataset comprised deeply sampled blood TCRbeta repertoires from subjects exposed to, actively infected with, or recovered from COVID-19. Samples came from the ongoing ImmuneRACE study (first 160 participants) plus 1,254 subjects from 6 global collaborators. Sample metadata almost always included a de-identified subject ID, COVID-19 status, age in years and sex. The repertoires were released in a freely available public database intended as a resource for research on the immune response to SARS-CoV-2.

Trimming at the junction amounts to 1 base on V and 4 bases on J, and the germline ends lie 8 bases apart. The germline V gene encodes CDR1 SGHVS and CDR2 FQNEAQ. The CDR3 holds 14 amino acids from the cysteine to the phenylalanine. The retained sequence is limited to the CDR3, 42 bases, with the frame set at the first base. Paper-wide results and their limitations: The quantity of clinical and demographic metadata differed by source and by participant and was supplied without curation.

Participants in the prospective study were enrolled through a virtual design, were aged roughly 18 to 100 years, and lived in approximately 24 United States geographic areas. To assign participants to cohorts, the prospective study relied on clinical history that participants themselves reported in a screening survey and a study questionnaire. Exposed participants had been in contact with someone with a PCR-confirmed or clinician-diagnosed COVID-19 case within 2 weeks of study entry. Each participant in the prospective study had whole blood, serum and a nasopharyngeal or oropharyngeal swab collected by mobile phlebotomists. Over a roughly two-month period, participants in the prospective study had the option of providing additional blood draws and questionnaires. Before DNA extraction, prospective study blood samples were shipped either frozen or at room temperature.

Sequencing was done on a sample of PBMCs or T cells enriched from blood (not recorded which). The V gene is TRBV7-8 and the J gene is TRBJ1-3; the D segment could be TRBD1, given 6 matching bases. This TCR came from a woman aged 45-65 years who had been exposed to COVID-19. CDR3 loop: CASSLDRAGNTIYF. The nucleotide sequence is TGTGCCAGCAGCTTAGACAGGGCAGGAAACACCATATATTTT.